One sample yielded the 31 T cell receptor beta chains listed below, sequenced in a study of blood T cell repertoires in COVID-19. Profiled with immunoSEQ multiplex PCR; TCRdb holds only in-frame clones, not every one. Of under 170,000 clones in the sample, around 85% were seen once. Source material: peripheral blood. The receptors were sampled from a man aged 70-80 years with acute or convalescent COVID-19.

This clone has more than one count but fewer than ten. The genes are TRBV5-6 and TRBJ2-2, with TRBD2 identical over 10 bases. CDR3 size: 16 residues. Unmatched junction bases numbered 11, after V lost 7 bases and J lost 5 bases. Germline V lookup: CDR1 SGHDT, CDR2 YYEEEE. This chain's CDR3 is CASAFGLAGDTGELFF. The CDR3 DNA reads TGTGCCAGCGCGTTCGGTCTAGCGGGAGATACCGGGGAGCTGTTTTTT.

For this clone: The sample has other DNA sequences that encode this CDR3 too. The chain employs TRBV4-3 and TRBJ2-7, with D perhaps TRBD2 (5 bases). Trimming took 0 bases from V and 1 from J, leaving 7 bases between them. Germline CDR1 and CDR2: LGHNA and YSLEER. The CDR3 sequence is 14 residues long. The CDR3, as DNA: TGCGCCAGCAGCCAAGATCGAGGGTCCTACGAGCAGTACTTC. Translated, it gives CASSQDRGSYEQYF.

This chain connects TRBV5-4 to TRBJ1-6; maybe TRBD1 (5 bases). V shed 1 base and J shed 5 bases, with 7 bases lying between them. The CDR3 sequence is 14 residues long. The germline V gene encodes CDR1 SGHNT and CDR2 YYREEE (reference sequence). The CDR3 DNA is TGTGCCAGCAGCTTGTTCAGGGATAATTCACCCCTCCACTTT. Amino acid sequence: CASSLFRDNSPLHF.

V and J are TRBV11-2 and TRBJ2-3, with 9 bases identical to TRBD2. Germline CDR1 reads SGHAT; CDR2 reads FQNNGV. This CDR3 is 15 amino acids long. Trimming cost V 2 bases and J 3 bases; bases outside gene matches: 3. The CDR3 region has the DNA TGTGCCAGCAGCTTATGGACTAGCGCAACAGATACGCAGTATTTT. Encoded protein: CASSLWTSATDTQYF.

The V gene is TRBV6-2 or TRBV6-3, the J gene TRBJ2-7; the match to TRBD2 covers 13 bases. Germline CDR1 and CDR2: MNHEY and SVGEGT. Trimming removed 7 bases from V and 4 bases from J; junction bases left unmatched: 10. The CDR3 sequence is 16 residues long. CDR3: CASTPMGTSGTYEQYF. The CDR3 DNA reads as TGTGCCAGCACCCCTATGGGGACTAGCGGGACATACGAGCAGTACTTC.

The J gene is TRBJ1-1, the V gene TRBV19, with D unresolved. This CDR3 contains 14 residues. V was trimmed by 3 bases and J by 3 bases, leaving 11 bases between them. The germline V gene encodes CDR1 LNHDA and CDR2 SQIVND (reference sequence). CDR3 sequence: CASSMSGVYTEAFF. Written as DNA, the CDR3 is TGTGCCAGTAGTATGAGCGGGGTTTACACTGAAGCTTTCTTT. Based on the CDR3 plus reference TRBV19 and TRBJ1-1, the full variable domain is DGGITQSPKYLFRKEGQNVTLSCEQNLNHDAMYWYRQDPGQGLRLIYYSQIVNDFQKGDIAEGYSVSREKKESFPLTVTSAQKNPTAFYLCASSMSGVYTEAFFGQGTRLTVV.

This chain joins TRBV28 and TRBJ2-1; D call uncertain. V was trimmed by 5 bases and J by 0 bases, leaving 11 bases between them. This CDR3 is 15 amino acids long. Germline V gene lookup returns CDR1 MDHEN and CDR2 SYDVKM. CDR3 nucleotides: TGTGCCAGCAGTCCCCCCATTAGCTCCTACAATGAGCAGTTCTTC. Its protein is CASSPPISSYNEQFF.

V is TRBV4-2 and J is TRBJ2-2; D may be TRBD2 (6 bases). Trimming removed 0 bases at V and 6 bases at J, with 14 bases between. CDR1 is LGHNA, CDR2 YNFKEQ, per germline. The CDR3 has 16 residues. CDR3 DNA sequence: TGTGCCAGCAGCCAAGATATGGGAGGATTTGCCGGGGAGCTGTTTTTT. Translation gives CASSQDMGGFAGELFF.

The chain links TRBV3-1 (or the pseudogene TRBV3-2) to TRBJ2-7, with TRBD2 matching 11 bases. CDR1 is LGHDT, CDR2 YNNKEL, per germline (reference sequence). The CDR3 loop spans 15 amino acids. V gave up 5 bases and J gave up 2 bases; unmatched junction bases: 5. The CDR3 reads CASSGGTSGAYEQYF. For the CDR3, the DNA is TGTGCCAGCAGCGGTGGGACTAGCGGAGCCTACGAGCAGTACTTC.

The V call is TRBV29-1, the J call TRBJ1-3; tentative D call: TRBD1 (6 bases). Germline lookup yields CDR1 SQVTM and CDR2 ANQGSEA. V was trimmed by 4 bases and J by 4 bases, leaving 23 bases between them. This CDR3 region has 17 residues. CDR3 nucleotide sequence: TGCAGCGTTGGCCTCTTCGGGACACCGACTGACGGAAACACCATATATTTT. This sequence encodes CSVGLFGTPTDGNTIYF.

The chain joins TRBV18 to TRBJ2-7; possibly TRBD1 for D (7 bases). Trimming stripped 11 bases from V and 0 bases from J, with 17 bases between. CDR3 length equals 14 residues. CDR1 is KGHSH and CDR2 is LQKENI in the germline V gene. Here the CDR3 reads CACRGDSNSYEQYF. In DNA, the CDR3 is TGTGCCTGCAGGGGGGACTCGAACTCCTACGAGCAGTACTTC.

Here the CDR3 reads CAWSDLAGSYEQYF. The CDR3 region has the DNA TGTGCCTGGAGTGACCTAGCGGGGTCCTACGAGCAGTACTTC. The V and J genes are TRBV30 and TRBJ2-7; 9 nucleotides match TRBD2. CDR1 is GTSNPN, CDR2 SVGIG, per germline (reference sequence). Trimming took 1 base from V and 1 from J; bases not matched to a gene: 2. There are 14 residues in the CDR3.

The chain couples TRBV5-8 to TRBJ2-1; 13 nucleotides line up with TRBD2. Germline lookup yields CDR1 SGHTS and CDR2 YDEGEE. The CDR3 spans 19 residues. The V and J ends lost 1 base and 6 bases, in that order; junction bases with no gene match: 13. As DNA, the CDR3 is TGTGCCAGCAGCTTGTTGGGACTAGCGGGGCCAGGGCCGGGCAATGAGCAGTTCTTC. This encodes CASSLLGLAGPGPGNEQFF.

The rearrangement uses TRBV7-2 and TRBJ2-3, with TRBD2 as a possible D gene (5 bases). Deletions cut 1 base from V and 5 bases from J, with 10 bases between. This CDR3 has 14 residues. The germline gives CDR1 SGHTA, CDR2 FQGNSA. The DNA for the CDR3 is TGTGCCAGCAGCTTAGATGGCCGGGGAGATACGCAGTATTTT. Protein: CASSLDGRGDTQYF.

Here the CDR3 reads CASSLLPGQRNSPLHF. The CDR3, as DNA: TGTGCCAGCAGTTTATTACCGGGACAGAGAAATTCACCCCTCCACTTT. The chain couples TRBV28 to TRBJ1-6; 7 bases map to TRBD1. This CDR3 contains 16 residues. V lost 1 base and J lost 7; bases outside the gene matches: 7. Germline lookup yields CDR1 MDHEN and CDR2 SYDVKM.

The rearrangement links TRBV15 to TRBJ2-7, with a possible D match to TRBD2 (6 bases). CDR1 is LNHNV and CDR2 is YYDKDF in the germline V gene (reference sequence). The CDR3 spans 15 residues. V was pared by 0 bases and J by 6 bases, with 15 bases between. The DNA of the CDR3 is TGTGCCACCAGCAGAGATACGGGAGACGTTTCCGAGCAGTACTTC. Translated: CATSRDTGDVSEQYF. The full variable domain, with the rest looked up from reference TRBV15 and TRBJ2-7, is DAMVIQNPRYQVTQFGKPVTLSCSQTLNHNVMYWYQQKSSQAPKLLFHYYDKDFNNEADTPDNFQSRRPNTSFCFLDIRSPGLGDTAMYLCATSRDTGDVSEQYFGPGTRLTVT.

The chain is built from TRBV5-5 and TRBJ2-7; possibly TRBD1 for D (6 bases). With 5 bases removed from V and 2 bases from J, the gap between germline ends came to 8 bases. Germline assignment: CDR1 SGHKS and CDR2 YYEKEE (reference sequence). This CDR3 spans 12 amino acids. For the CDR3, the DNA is TGTGCCAGCAGTAGGACAGCCTACGAGCAGTACTTC. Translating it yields CASSRTAYEQYF.

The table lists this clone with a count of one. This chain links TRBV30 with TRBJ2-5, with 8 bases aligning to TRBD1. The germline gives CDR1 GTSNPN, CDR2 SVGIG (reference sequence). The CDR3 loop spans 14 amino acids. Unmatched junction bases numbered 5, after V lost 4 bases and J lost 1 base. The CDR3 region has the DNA TGTGCCTGGAACGGTGGACAGGGCCAAGAGACCCAGTACTTC. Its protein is CAWNGGQGQETQYF. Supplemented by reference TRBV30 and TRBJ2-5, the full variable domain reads SQTIHQWPATLVQPVGSPLSLECTVEGTSNPNLYWYRQAAGRGLQLLFYSVGIGQISSEVPQNLSASRPQDRQFILSSKKLLLSDSGFYLCAWNGGQGQETQYFGPGTRLLVL.

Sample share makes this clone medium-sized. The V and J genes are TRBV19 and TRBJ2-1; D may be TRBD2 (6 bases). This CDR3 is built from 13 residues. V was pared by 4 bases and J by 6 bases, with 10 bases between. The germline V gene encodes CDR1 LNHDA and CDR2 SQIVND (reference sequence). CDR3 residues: CASSRGEFNEQFF. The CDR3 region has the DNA TGTGCCAGTAGTAGGGGGGAATTCAATGAGCAGTTCTTC.

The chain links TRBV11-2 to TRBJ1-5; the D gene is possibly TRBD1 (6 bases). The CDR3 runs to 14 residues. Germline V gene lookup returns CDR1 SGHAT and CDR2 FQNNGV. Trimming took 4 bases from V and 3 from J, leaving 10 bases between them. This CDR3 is CASSSGQTNQPQHF. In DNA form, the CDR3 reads TGTGCCAGCAGCTCAGGACAGACCAATCAGCCCCAGCATTTT.

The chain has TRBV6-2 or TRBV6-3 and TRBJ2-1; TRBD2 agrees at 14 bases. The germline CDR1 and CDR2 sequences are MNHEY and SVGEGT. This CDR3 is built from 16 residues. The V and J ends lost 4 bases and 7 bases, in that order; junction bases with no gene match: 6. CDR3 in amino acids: CASSSGTSGSWNEQFF. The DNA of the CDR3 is TGTGCCAGCAGTTCCGGGACTAGCGGGAGTTGGAATGAGCAGTTCTTC.

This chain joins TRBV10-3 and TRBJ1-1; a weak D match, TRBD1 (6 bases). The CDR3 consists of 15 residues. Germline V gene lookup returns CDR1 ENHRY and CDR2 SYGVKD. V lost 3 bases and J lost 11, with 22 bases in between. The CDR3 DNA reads TGTGCCATCAGTGAAAGAGCACAGGGCCCGTTTGCGGCTTTCTTT. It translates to CAISERAQGPFAAFF.

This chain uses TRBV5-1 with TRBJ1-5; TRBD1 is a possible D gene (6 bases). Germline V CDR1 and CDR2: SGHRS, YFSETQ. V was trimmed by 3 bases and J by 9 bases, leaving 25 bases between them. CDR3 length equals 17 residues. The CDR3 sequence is CASSSHFQGSLPSPQHF. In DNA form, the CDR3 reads TGCGCCAGCAGCTCTCACTTTCAGGGGTCCCTCCCTTCGCCCCAGCATTTT.

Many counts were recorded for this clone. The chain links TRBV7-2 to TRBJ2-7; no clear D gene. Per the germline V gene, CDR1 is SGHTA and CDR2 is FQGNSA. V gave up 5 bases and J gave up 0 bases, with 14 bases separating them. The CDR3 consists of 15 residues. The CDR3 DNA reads TGTGCCAGCAGCCGCGGTGGCCTTGACTCCTACGAGCAGTACTTC. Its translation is CASSRGGLDSYEQYF. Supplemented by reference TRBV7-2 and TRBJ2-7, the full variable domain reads GAGVSQSPSNKVTEKGKDVELRCDPISGHTALYWYRQSLGQGLEFLIYFQGNSAPDKSGLPSDRFSAERTGGSVSTLTIQRTQQEDSAVYLCASSRGGLDSYEQYFGPGTRLTVT.

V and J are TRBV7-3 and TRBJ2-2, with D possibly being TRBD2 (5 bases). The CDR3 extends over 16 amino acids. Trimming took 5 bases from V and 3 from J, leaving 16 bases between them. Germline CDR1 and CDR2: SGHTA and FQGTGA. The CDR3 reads CASSTIAGSHTGELFF. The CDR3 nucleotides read TGTGCCAGCAGCACCATCGCGGGCTCTCACACCGGGGAGCTGTTTTTT.

The CDR3 region is CATSVAGSGGVSETQYF. The CDR3 DNA sequence: TGTGCCACCAGCGTCGCGGGATCCGGTGGGGTTTCAGAGACCCAGTACTTC. The rearrangement links TRBV15 to TRBJ2-5; tentatively, D is TRBD2 (6 bases). Trimming removed 5 bases at V and 4 bases at J, with 23 bases between. The CDR3 has 17 amino acids. Looked up from germline, CDR1 is LNHNV and CDR2 is YYDKDF (reference sequence).

The chain's CDR3 is CASRPGLSDTGELFF. CDR3 sequence (DNA): TGTGCCAGCAGGCCAGGGTTGTCTGACACCGGGGAGCTGTTTTTT. The V gene is TRBV5-4, the J gene TRBJ2-2, with D possibly being TRBD1 (5 bases). Germline V gene sequence: CDR1 SGHNT, CDR2 YYREEE (reference sequence). This CDR3 spans 15 amino acids. Trimming stripped 5 bases from V and 3 bases from J, with 14 bases between. Looking up the rest from reference TRBV5-4 and TRBJ2-2 gives the full variable domain: ETGVTQSPTHLIKTRGQQVTLRCSSQSGHNTVSWYQQALGQGPQFIFQYYREEENGRGNFPPRFSGLQFPNYSSELNVNALELDDSALYLCASRPGLSDTGELFFGEGSRLTVL.

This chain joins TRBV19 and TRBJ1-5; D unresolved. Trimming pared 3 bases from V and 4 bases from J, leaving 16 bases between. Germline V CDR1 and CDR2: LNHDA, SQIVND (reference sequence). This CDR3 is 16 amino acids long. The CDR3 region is CASSILGSPENQPQHF. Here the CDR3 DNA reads TGTGCCAGTAGTATTCTGGGCAGCCCCGAGAATCAGCCCCAGCATTTT.

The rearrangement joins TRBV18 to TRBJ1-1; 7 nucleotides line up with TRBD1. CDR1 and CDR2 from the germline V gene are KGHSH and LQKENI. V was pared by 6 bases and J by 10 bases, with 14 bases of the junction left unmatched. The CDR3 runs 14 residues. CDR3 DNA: TGTGCCAGCTCTTCCGGGGGGGGGCCAGGGGGAGCTTTCTTT. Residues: CASSSGGGPGGAFF.

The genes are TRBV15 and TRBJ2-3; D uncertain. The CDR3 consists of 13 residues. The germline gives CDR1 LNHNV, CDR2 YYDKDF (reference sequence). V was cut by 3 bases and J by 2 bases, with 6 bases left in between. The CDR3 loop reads CATSSADTDTQYF. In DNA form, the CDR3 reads TGTGCCACCAGCAGTGCAGACACAGATACGCAGTATTTT.

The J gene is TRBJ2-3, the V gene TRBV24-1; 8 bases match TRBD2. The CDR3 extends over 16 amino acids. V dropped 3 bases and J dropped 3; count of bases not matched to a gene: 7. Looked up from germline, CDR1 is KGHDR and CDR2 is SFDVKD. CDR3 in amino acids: CATSDPKAGVTDTQYF. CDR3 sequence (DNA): TGTGCCACCAGTGATCCGAAAGCGGGAGTGACAGATACGCAGTATTTT.